This TCR beta chain was documented in a study of Ad26.COV2.S vaccination and SARS-CoV-2 variants. Across the study: It was the COV1001 Ad26.COV2.S trial arm that included the donor. Donor got 5x10^10 or 1x10^11 viral particles of Ad26.COV2.S.

Trimming stripped 0 bases from V and 12 bases from J, with 12 bases between. The CDR3 loop spans 12 amino acids. Germline V lookup: CDR1 SGHDN, CDR2 FVKESK. Assay used: immunoSEQ multiplex PCR; TCRdb lists only in-frame clones, some missing. This repertoire shows about half a million clones, roughly 87% found once; its top ten account for about 1.5%. Study-wide findings and caveats: Estimates derived from TCR breadth and depth analyses may have underestimated total T cell responses. Participants given vaccine showed non-spike TCR breadth similar to that of placebo recipients.

A note on this clone: Antigen unknown.

Treatment here: some 19 received Ad26.COV2.S at low or high dose, single or two shots; several received placebo; per-sample allocation not given. Samples came from day 63 after the first vaccine or placebo injection. Sequencing was performed on peripheral blood, taken in a trial of Ad26.COV2.S vaccine versus placebo. This TCR was recovered from a person between 18 and 65 years old who received the Ad26.COV2.S COVID-19 vaccine or a placebo. The genes are TRBV14 and TRBJ2-7, with D unresolved. The CDR3 reads CASSQDHPDLYF. The CDR3 nucleotides read TGTGCCAGCAGCCAAGATCATCCAGATTTGTACTTC. Looking up the rest from reference TRBV14 and TRBJ2-7 gives the full variable domain: EAGVTQFPSHSVIEKGQTVTLRCDPISGHDNLYWYRRVMGKEIKFLLHFVKESKQDESGMPNNRFLAERTGGTYSTLKVQPAELEDSGVYFCASSQDHPDLYFGPGTRLTVT.